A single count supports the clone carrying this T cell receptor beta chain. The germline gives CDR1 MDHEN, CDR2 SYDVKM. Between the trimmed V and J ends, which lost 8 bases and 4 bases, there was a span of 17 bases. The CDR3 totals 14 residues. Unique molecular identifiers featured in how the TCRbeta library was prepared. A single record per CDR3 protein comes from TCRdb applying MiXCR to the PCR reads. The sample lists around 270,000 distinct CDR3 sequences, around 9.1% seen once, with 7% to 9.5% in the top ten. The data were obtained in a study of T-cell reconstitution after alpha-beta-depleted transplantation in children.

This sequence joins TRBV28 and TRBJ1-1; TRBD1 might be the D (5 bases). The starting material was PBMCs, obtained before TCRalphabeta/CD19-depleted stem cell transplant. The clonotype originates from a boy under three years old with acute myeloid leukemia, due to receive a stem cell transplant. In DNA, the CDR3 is TGTGCCAGCCCCCCTTCGGGACCCATCACTGAAGCTTTCTTT. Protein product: CASPPSGPITEAFF.